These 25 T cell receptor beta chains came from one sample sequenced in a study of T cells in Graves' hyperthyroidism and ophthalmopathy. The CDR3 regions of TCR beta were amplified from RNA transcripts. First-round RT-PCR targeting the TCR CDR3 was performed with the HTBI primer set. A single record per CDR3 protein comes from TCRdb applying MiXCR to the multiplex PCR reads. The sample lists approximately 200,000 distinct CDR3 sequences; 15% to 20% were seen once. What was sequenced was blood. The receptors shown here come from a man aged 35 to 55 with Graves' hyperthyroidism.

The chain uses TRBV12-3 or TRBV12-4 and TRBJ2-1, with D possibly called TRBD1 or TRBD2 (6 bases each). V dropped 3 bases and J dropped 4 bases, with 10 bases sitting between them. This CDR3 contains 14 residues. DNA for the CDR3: TGTGCCAGCAGTTTTAGGGGGGTATACAATGAGCAGTTCTTC. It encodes CASSFRGVYNEQFF.

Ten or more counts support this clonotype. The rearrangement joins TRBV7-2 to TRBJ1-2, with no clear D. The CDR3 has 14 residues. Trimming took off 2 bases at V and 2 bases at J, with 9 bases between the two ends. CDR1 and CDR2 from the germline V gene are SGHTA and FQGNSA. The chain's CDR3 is CASSLMRLNYGYTF. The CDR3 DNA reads TGTGCCAGCAGCTTAATGCGGCTAAACTATGGCTACACCTTC. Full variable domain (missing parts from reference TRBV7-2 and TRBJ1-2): GAGVSQSPSNKVTEKGKDVELRCDPISGHTALYWYRQSLGQGLEFLIYFQGNSAPDKSGLPSDRFSAERTGGSVSTLTIQRTQQEDSAVYLCASSLMRLNYGYTFGSGTRLTVV.

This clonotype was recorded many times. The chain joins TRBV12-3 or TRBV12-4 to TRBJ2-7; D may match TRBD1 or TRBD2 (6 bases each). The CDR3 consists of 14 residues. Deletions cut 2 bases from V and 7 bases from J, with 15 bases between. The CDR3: CASSLWGAEGEQYF. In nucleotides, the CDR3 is TGTGCCAGCAGTTTATGGGGGGCTGAAGGAGAGCAGTACTTC.

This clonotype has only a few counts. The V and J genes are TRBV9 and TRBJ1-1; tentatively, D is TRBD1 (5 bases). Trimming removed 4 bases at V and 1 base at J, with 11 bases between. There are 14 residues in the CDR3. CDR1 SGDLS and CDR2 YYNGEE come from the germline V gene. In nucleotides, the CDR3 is TGTGCCAGCAGCCCTTTGACAGCGAACACTGAAGCTTTCTTT. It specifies CASSPLTANTEAFF.

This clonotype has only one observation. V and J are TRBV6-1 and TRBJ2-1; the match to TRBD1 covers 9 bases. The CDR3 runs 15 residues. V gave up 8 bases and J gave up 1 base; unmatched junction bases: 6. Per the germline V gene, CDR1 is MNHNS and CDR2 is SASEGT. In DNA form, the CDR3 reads TGTGCCAGCGGACCGACAGGGGGATCCTACAATGAGCAGTTCTTC. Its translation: CASGPTGGSYNEQFF.

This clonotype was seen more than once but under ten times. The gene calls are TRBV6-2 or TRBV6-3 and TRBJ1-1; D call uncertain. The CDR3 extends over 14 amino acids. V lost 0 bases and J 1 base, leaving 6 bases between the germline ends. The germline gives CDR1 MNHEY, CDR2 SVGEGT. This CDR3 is CASSYSFRNTEAFF. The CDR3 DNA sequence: TGTGCCAGCAGTTACTCGTTTAGGAACACTGAAGCTTTCTTT.

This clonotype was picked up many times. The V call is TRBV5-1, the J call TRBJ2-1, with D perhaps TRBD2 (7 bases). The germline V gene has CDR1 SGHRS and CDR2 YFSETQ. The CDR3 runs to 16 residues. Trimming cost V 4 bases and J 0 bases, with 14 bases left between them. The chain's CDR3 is CASSPLGGGSYNEQFF. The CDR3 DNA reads TGCGCCAGCAGCCCCTTGGGAGGGGGCTCCTACAATGAGCAGTTCTTC. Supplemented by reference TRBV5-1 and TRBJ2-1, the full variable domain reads KAGVTQTPRYLIKTRGQQVTLSCSPISGHRSVSWYQQTPGQGLQFLFEYFSETQRNKGNFPGRFSGRQFSNSRSEMNVSTLELGDSALYLCASSPLGGGSYNEQFFGPGTRLTVL.

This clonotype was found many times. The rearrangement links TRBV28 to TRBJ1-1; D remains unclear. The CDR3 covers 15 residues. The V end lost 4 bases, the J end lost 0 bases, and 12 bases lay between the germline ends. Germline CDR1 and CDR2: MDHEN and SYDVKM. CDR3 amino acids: CASSSVGRVNTEAFF. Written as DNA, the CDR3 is TGTGCCAGCAGTTCAGTTGGGCGAGTGAACACTGAAGCTTTCTTT.

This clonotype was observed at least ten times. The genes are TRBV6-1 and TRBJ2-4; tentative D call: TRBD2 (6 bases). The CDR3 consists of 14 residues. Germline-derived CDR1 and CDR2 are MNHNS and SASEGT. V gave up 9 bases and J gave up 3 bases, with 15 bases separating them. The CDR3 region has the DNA TGTGCCAGTACCCTTGGGGGGAGCAAAAACATTCAGTACTTC. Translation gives CASTLGGSKNIQYF.

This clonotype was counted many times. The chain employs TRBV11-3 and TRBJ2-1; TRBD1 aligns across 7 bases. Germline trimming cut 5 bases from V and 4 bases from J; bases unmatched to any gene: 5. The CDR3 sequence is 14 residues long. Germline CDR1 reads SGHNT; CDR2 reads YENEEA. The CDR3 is CASSPQGEYNEQFF. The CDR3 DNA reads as TGTGCCAGCAGCCCCCAGGGGGAATACAATGAGCAGTTCTTC.

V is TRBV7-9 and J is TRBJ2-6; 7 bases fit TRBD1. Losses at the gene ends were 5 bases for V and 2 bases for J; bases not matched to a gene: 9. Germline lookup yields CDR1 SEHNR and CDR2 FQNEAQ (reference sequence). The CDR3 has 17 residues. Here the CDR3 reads CASSARTGSPGANVLTF. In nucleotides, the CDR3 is TGTGCCAGCAGCGCGCGGACAGGCTCGCCTGGGGCCAACGTCCTGACTTTC.

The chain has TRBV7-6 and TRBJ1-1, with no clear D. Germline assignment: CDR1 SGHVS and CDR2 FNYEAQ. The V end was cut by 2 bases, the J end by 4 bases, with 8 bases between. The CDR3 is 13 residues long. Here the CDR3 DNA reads TGTGCCAGCAGCTTAAACCCTGCCACTGAAGCTTTCTTT. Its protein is CASSLNPATEAFF.

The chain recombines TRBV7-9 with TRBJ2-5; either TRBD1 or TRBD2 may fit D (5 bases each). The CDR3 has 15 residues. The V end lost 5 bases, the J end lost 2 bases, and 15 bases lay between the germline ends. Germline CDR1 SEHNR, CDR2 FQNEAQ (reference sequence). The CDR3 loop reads CASSRMGRIQETQYF. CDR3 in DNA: TGTGCCAGCAGCAGAATGGGACGGATACAAGAGACCCAGTACTTC.

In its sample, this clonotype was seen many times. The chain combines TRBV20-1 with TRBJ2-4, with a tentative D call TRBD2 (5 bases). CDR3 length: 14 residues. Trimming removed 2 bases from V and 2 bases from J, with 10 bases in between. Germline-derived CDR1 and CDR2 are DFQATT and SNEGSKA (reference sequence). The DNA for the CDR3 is TGCAGTGCTAGACAGGACGGGACCAAAAACATTCAGTACTTC. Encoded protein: CSARQDGTKNIQYF.

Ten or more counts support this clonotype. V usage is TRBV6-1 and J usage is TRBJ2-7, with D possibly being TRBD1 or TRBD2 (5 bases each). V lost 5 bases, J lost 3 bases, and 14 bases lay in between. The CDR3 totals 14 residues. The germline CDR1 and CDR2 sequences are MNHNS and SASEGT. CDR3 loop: CASSLGTIIYEQYF. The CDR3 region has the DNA TGTGCCAGCAGTCTCGGGACCATCATCTACGAGCAGTACTTC.

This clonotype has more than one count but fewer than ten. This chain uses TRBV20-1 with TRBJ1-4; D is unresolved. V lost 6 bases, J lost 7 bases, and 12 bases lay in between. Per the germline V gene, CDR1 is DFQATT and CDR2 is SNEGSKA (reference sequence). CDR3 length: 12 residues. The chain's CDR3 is CSAPYLGEKLFF. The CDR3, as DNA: TGCAGTGCACCCTATCTGGGTGAAAAACTGTTTTTT.

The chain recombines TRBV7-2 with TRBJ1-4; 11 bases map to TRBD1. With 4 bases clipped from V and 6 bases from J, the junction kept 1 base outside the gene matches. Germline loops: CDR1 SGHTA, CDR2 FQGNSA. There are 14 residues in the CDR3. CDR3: CASSWDRGDEKLFF. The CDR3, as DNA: TGTGCCAGCAGCTGGGACAGGGGGGATGAAAAACTGTTTTTT.

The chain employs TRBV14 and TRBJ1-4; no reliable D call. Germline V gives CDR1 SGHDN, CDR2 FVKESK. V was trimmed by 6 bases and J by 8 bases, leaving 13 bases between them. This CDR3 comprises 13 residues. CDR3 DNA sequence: TGTGCCAGCAGAAACCGACTAGAAGAAAAACTGTTTTTT. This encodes CASRNRLEEKLFF. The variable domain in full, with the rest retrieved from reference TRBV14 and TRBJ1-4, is EAGVTQFPSHSVIEKGQTVTLRCDPISGHDNLYWYRRVMGKEIKFLLHFVKESKQDESGMPNNRFLAERTGGTYSTLKVQPAELEDSGVYFCASRNRLEEKLFFGSGTQLSVL.

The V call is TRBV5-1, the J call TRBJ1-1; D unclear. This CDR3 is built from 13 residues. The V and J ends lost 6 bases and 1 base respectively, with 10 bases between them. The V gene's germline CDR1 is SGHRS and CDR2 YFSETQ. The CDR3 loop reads CASTPRENTEAFF. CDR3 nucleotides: TGCGCCAGCACCCCTCGGGAGAACACTGAAGCTTTCTTT.

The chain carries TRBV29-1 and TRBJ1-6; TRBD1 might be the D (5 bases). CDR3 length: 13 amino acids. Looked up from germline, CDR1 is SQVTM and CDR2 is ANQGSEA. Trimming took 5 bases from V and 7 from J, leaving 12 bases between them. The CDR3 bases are TGCAGCGTTTCGAGGGGCCGGAATTCACCCCTCCACTTT. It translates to CSVSRGRNSPLHF.

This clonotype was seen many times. The CDR3 loop reads CSVKGGFGNQPQHF. The CDR3 coding sequence is TGCAGTGTCAAGGGGGGGTTTGGCAATCAGCCCCAGCATTTT. The chain couples TRBV20-1 to TRBJ1-5, with a tentative D call TRBD1 (6 bases). This CDR3 comprises 14 residues. The germline V and J ends were trimmed by 7 bases and 2 bases, with 15 bases remaining between them. Germline values: CDR1 DFQATT, CDR2 SNEGSKA (reference sequence).

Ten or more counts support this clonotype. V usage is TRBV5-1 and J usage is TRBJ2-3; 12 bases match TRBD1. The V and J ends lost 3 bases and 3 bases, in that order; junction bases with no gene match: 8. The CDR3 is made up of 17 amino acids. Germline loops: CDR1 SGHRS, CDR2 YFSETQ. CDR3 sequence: CASSSGTGGGGTDTQYF. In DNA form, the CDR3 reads TGCGCCAGCAGCTCCGGGACAGGGGGCGGGGGGACAGATACGCAGTATTTT.

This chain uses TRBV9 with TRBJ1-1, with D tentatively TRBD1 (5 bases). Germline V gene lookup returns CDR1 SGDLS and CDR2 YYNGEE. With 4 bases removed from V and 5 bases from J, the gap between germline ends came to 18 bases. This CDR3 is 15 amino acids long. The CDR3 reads CASSQVARARTEAFF. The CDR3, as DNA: TGTGCCAGCAGCCAAGTGGCCAGGGCGCGGACTGAAGCTTTCTTT.

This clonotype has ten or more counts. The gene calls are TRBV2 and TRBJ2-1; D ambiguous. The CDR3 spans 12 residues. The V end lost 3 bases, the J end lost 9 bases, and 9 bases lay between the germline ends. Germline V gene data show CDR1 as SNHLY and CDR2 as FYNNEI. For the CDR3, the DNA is TGTGCCAGCAGTGATTACATCCCTGAGCAGTTCTTC. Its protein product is CASSDYIPEQFF.

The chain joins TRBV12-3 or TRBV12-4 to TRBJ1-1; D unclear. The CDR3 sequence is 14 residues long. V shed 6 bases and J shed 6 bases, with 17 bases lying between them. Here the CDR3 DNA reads TGTGCCAGCAGCCCGGACCCCGGTCGGCCTGAAGCTTTCTTT. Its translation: CASSPDPGRPEAFF.